These 11 T cell receptor beta chains originate from one sample sequenced in a study of T cells after yellow fever vaccination. TCRdb recomputed calls from the 5' RACE reads with MiXCR, one row per CDR3 protein. The sample has hundreds of thousands of distinct CDR3 sequences, approximately 13% seen once. Specimen: PBMCs, collected on the day of the yellow fever booster vaccination. The receptors derive from a young man who received the YFV17D yellow fever vaccine.

This clonotype was seen only a few times. The chain carries TRBV19 and TRBJ2-2; the D gene is possibly TRBD2 (6 bases). The CDR3 runs to 16 residues. Trimming took 4 bases from V and 1 from J, leaving 13 bases between them. Per germline, CDR1 LNHDA and CDR2 SQIVND (reference sequence). DNA for the CDR3: TGTGCCAGTAGTAGTCTGCGGGGAGGGAACACCGGGGAGCTGTTTTTT. Its translation is CASSSLRGGNTGELFF. The whole variable domain, remainder taken from reference TRBV19 and TRBJ2-2, is DGGITQSPKYLFRKEGQNVTLSCEQNLNHDAMYWYRQDPGQGLRLIYYSQIVNDFQKGDIAEGYSVSREKKESFPLTVTSAQKNPTAFYLCASSSLRGGNTGELFFGEGSRLTVL.

This clonotype occurred many times. V is TRBV6-5 and J is TRBJ2-3, with D tentatively TRBD2 (5 bases). Germline CDR1 reads MNHEY; CDR2 reads SVGAGI. Deletions cut 0 bases from V and 1 base from J, with 14 bases between. The CDR3 contains 17 residues. In DNA, the CDR3 is TGTGCCAGCAGTTACTCCGGGGTTAGTCCTCGCACAGATACGCAGTATTTT. Its translation: CASSYSGVSPRTDTQYF.

This chain joins TRBV7-8 and TRBJ2-7; D is unresolved. The germline CDR1 and CDR2 sequences are SGHVS and FQNEAQ. Trimming removed 0 bases from V and 7 bases from J, with 10 bases in between. The CDR3 runs to 13 residues. For the CDR3, the DNA is TGTGCCAGCAGCTTAGCGCGTGAGAGGGAGCAGTACTTC. As protein: CASSLAREREQYF.

Only one count was recorded for this clonotype. V and J are TRBV12-3 or TRBV12-4 and TRBJ2-1; D remains ambiguous. Trimming shortened V by 6 bases and J by 6 bases, and 9 bases separated the two germline ends. The CDR3 runs 12 residues. This CDR3 reads CASSLNFNEQFF. In nucleotides, the CDR3 is TGTGCCAGCAGCCTTAATTTCAATGAGCAGTTCTTC.

The chain joins TRBV15 to TRBJ2-4, with unresolved D. Germline CDR1 LNHNV, CDR2 YYDKDF (reference sequence). Trimming removed 1 base from V and 2 bases from J, with 9 bases in between. The CDR3 contains 15 residues. CDR3 bases: TGTGCCACCAGCAGAGCCCCGGGCCCCAAAAACATTCAGTACTTC. It encodes CATSRAPGPKNIQYF.

This clonotype showed up just a few times. The chain employs TRBV11-2 and TRBJ2-7, with 9 bases fitting TRBD1. Trimming took 3 bases from V and 3 from J; bases not matched to a gene: 9. Per the germline V gene, CDR1 is SGHAT and CDR2 is FQNNGV. The CDR3 sequence is 16 residues long. The CDR3 DNA follows: TGTGCCAGCAGCTTGCCGAGAGGGACAGGGTACTACGAGCAGTACTTC. This translates into CASSLPRGTGYYEQYF. The full variable domain, rest sourced from reference TRBV11-2 and TRBJ2-7, is EAGVAQSPRYKIIEKRQSVAFWCNPISGHATLYWYQQILGQGPKLLIQFQNNGVVDDSQLPKDRFSAERLKGVDSTLKIQPAKLEDSAVYLCASSLPRGTGYYEQYFGPGTRLTVT.

This clonotype has a handful of counts. This chain uses TRBV20-1 with TRBJ1-5; 8 nucleotides match TRBD1. There are 15 residues in the CDR3. The germline V gene encodes CDR1 DFQATT and CDR2 SNEGSKA (reference sequence). The V and J ends lost 1 base and 4 bases, in that order; junction bases with no gene match: 6. CDR3 sequence (DNA): TGCAGTGCTAGAGTGGACAGGGAAAAAAATCAGCCCCAGCATTTT. Protein: CSARVDREKNQPQHF.

V gene TRBV20-1 combines with J gene TRBJ2-6; no clear D. V was shortened by 3 bases and J by 4 bases, with 10 bases between the two germline ends. The CDR3 has 14 residues. Per germline, CDR1 DFQATT and CDR2 SNEGSKA (reference sequence). The CDR3 region is CSASAPRGANVLTF. The CDR3 nucleotides are TGCAGTGCTAGTGCCCCCCGGGGGGCCAACGTCCTGACTTTC.

The V gene is TRBV4-2, the J gene TRBJ2-1; 11 bases are a match to TRBD1. Germline V gene lookup returns CDR1 LGHNA and CDR2 YNFKEQ. This CDR3 region has 16 residues. Trimming took 3 bases from V and 0 from J; bases not matched to a gene: 1. DNA for the CDR3: TGTGCCAGCAGCCAGGACAGGGGGCCCTCCTACAATGAGCAGTTCTTC. Its translation: CASSQDRGPSYNEQFF.

The chain couples TRBV7-9 to TRBJ2-3; 7 bases match TRBD2. The CDR3 covers 16 residues. Germline V gene data show CDR1 as SEHNR and CDR2 as FQNEAQ (reference sequence). The V gene end was trimmed by 5 bases and the J gene end by 2 bases; junction bases not matched to a gene: 10. This CDR3 reads CASSPVASGATDTQYF. The CDR3 nucleotides are TGTGCCAGCAGCCCAGTGGCCAGCGGGGCCACAGATACGCAGTATTTT. Supplemented by reference TRBV7-9 and TRBJ2-3, the full variable domain reads DTGVSQNPRHKITKRGQNVTFRCDPISEHNRLYWYRQTLGQGPEFLTYFQNEAQLEKSRLLSDRFSAERPKGSFSTLEIQRTEQGDSAMYLCASSPVASGATDTQYFGPGTRLTVL.

This clonotype has just a few counts. This rearrangement joins TRBV6-5 to TRBJ1-1; D is possibly TRBD1 (5 bases). V shed 7 bases and J shed 8 bases, with 11 bases lying between them. This CDR3 has 11 residues. Per germline, CDR1 MNHEY and CDR2 SVGAGI. In DNA form, the CDR3 reads TGTGCCAGCACCCACAGGCGAGAAGCTTTCTTT. It specifies CASTHRREAFF.